This entry lists 30 T cell receptor beta chains sequenced from one sample in a study of cytomegalovirus exposure and HLA in healthy donors. The PCR ran on 60 Vbeta and 13 Jbeta primers. The protocol was immunoSEQ multiplex PCR, while the TCRdb copy is restricted to in-frame clones and leaves out a portion. Among over 75,000 clones, roughly four fifths were seen once, and the ten largest hold around 6%. The sample comprised PBMCs. These receptors came from a woman younger than 30 in good health and CMV-seropositive.

This clone was observed a single time. The chain links TRBV4-1 to TRBJ2-5; 10 bases are shared with TRBD2. The CDR3 has 18 amino acids. V lost 0 bases, J lost 1 base, and 8 bases stayed unmatched. Germline CDR1 and CDR2: MGHRA and YSYEKL. CDR3 bases: TGCGCCAGCAGCCAAGAAGCCCTAGCGGGGGCATCCCAAGAGACCCAGTACTTC. It translates to CASSQEALAGASQETQYF.

The gene calls are TRBV28 and TRBJ1-3, with D tentatively TRBD1 (5 bases). The CDR3 runs 15 residues. Germline loops: CDR1 MDHEN, CDR2 SYDVKM. Trimming left V 6 bases short and J 1 base short, with 13 bases between. The CDR3 is CASRNLQVSGNTIYF. CDR3 bases: TGTGCCAGCAGGAACCTACAGGTATCTGGAAACACCATATATTTT.

This chain links TRBV5-1 with TRBJ2-3; 14 bases are shared with TRBD2. Trimming removed 0 bases from V and 3 bases from J; junction bases left unmatched: 6. Germline values: CDR1 SGHRS, CDR2 YFSETQ. This CDR3 region has 18 residues. CDR3 in amino acids: CASSLAGLAGGVTDTQYF. CDR3 nucleotides: TGCGCCAGCAGCTTGGCCGGACTAGCGGGAGGAGTGACAGATACGCAGTATTTT.

This clone was observed a single time. V usage is TRBV7-9 and J usage is TRBJ1-1, with unresolved D. From germline, CDR1 is SEHNR and CDR2 FQNEAQ (reference sequence). V was clipped by 5 bases and J by 7 bases, with 14 bases between them. The CDR3 runs 13 residues. CDR3: CASSRVVAGEAFF. The DNA for the CDR3 is TGTGCCAGCAGCCGGGTCGTGGCTGGTGAAGCTTTCTTT.

This chain links TRBV15 with TRBJ2-2; D is possibly TRBD2 (5 bases). The germline V and J ends were trimmed by 1 base and 1 base, with 7 bases remaining between them. The CDR3 sequence is 15 residues long. The germline V gene encodes CDR1 LNHNV and CDR2 YYDKDF (reference sequence). The chain's CDR3 is CATSRVGGNTGELFF. The CDR3 DNA is TGTGCCACCAGCAGAGTAGGAGGGAACACCGGGGAGCTGTTTTTT.

Only a few counts were recorded for this clone. The chain joins TRBV5-6 to TRBJ1-5, with D maybe TRBD1 (5 bases). This CDR3 comprises 14 residues. Germline assignment: CDR1 SGHDT and CDR2 YYEEEE. Between the trimmed V and J ends, which lost 4 bases and 6 bases, there was a span of 14 bases. CDR3 coding DNA: TGTGCCAGCAGCCACGGGGTGGGGGGTCAGCCCCAGCATTTT. Translating it yields CASSHGVGGQPQHF.

The chain employs TRBV2 and TRBJ1-1; TRBD1 might be the D (6 bases). The CDR3 is made up of 14 amino acids. The V end lost 10 bases, the J end lost 3 bases, and 18 bases lay between the germline ends. Germline V gene sequence: CDR1 SNHLY, CDR2 FYNNEI. Written as DNA, the CDR3 is TGTGCCACCTCCCCCTACAGGGAACACACTGAAGCTTTCTTT. Translated: CATSPYREHTEAFF. The whole variable domain, filled in from reference TRBV2 and TRBJ1-1, reads EPEVTQTPSHQVTQMGQEVILRCVPISNHLYFYWYRQILGQKVEFLVSFYNNEISEKSEIFDDQFSVERPDGSNFTLKIRSTKLEDSAMYFCATSPYREHTEAFFGQGTRLTVV.

To note about this clone: The junction differs from germline at one of its ends, possibly a read error. J is TRBJ1-1 and V is TRBV5-1, with D maybe TRBD1 (5 bases). This CDR3 has 17 amino acids. In germline, CDR1 is SGHRS, CDR2 YFSETQ. This chain's CDR3 is CASSLGGRGPMNAEAFF. CDR3 sequence (DNA): TGCGCCAGCAGCTTGGGAGGGAGGGGTCCGATGAACGCTGAAGCTTTCTTT.

The CDR3 reads CASSVTSTDTQYF. The CDR3 DNA reads TGTGCCAGCAGCGTTACAAGCACAGATACGCAGTATTTT. The chain is built from TRBV9 and TRBJ2-3; no firm D call. The CDR3 length is 13 residues. Germline V gene data show CDR1 as SGDLS and CDR2 as YYNGEE. The V end was cut by 2 bases, the J end by 0 bases, with 4 bases between.

This clone was found a few times. Additional DNA sequences in this sample encode the identical CDR3. The gene calls are TRBV6-5 and TRBJ1-5; 10 bases fit TRBD1. From germline, CDR1 is MNHEY and CDR2 SVGAGI. The CDR3 runs to 13 residues. V shed 6 bases and J 4 bases; nucleotides not matched to a gene: 0. The CDR3 loop is CASRGQGNQPQHF. CDR3 sequence (DNA): TGTGCCAGCAGGGGACAGGGGAATCAGCCCCAGCATTTT.

The J gene is TRBJ1-2, the V gene TRBV5-1; D perhaps matches TRBD1 (5 bases). Germline V gene lookup returns CDR1 SGHRS and CDR2 YFSETQ. V gave up 0 bases and J gave up 3 bases, with 12 bases separating them. This CDR3 has 15 amino acids. In DNA, the CDR3 is TGCGCCAGCAGCTTGGGCCTGGGGCGCGACTATGGCTACACCTTC. Translation gives CASSLGLGRDYGYTF.

The chain combines TRBV7-2 with TRBJ1-5, with 8 bases fitting TRBD1. V gave up 4 bases and J gave up 3 bases; unmatched junction bases: 2. Germline CDR1 is SGHTA and CDR2 is FQGNSA. CDR3 size: 14 residues. This chain's CDR3 is CASSSGGPNQPQHF. The CDR3 region has the DNA TGTGCCAGCAGCTCAGGGGGCCCCAATCAGCCCCAGCATTTT.

The CDR3 DNA follows: TGTGCCAGCAGCAAAGGGGACAGGCTTATGAACACTGAAGCTTTCTTT. It yields the protein CASSKGDRLMNTEAFF. This sequence joins TRBV21-1 and TRBJ1-1; the D segment call TRBD1 is taken from the table without a DNA check. TRBV21-1 counts as a pseudogene. CDR3 length: 16 residues.

The chain links TRBV6-6 to TRBJ2-5, with D possibly being TRBD1 (6 bases). Germline CDR1 reads MNHNY; CDR2 reads SVGAGI (reference sequence). CDR3 length: 14 residues. With 6 bases removed from V and 2 bases from J, the gap between germline ends came to 13 bases. The CDR3 nucleotides read TGTGCCAGCAGACCAAGGACAGTACAAGAGACCCAGTACTTC. Protein sequence: CASRPRTVQETQYF.

Remarks on this clone: The junction departs from germline at one end; a sequencing error may be responsible. The CDR3 DNA sequence: TGTTCCAGCGGCGGGCGGAGCTCCTACGAGCAGTACTTC. It yields the protein CSSGGRSSYEQYF. V and J are TRBV7-9 and TRBJ2-7; TRBD2 might be the D (5 bases). The CDR3 has 13 amino acids. In germline, CDR1 is SEHNR, CDR2 FQNEAQ (reference sequence).

This clone was counted once. The chain joins TRBV4-1 to TRBJ2-2, with TRBD2 matching 13 bases. This CDR3 region has 18 residues. CDR1 is MGHRA, CDR2 YSYEKL, per germline. J gave up 4 bases and V 2 bases, and 7 bases lay outside the gene matches. As DNA, the CDR3 is TGCGCCAGCAGCCAACACCCACTAGCGGGGGGGCCCACCGGGGAGCTGTTTTTT. It translates to CASSQHPLAGGPTGELFF.

The chain couples TRBV6-6 to TRBJ1-2; D unclear. This CDR3 has 11 residues. CDR1 is MNHNY, CDR2 SVGAGI, per germline (reference sequence). Trimming stripped 8 bases from V and 5 bases from J, with 9 bases between. CDR3 DNA: TGTGCCAGCTTTGGAGATTATGGCTACACCTTC. Protein sequence: CASFGDYGYTF.

The chain is built from TRBV6-6 and TRBJ2-7; a weak D match, TRBD1 (5 bases). There are 16 residues in the CDR3. The ends were cut back, 2 bases at V and 0 bases at J, with 14 bases in the middle. Germline loops: CDR1 MNHNY, CDR2 SVGAGI (reference sequence). Written as DNA, the CDR3 is TGTGCCAGCAGTTACGCGTCAGGGCAGAGCTCCTACGAGCAGTACTTC. Its translation is CASSYASGQSSYEQYF.

The chain links TRBV2 to TRBJ1-2, with 7 bases matching TRBD1. This CDR3 contains 14 residues. Germline CDR1 and CDR2: SNHLY and FYNNEI. After removal of 6 bases from V and 5 bases from J, the junction contained 9 bases not matched to a gene. CDR3 protein: CASRPTTGWYGYTF. The CDR3 bases are TGTGCCAGCAGACCAACGACAGGGTGGTATGGCTACACCTTC.

J is TRBJ1-1 and V is TRBV7-3, with 7 bases that match TRBD1. V dropped 8 bases and J dropped 1; count of bases not matched to a gene: 7. Germline lookup yields CDR1 SGHTA and CDR2 FQGTGA. The CDR3 is made up of 14 amino acids. CDR3 sequence: CASSRDSSNTEAFF. The CDR3 DNA is TGTGCCAGCTCCAGGGACAGTTCGAACACTGAAGCTTTCTTT.

The rearrangement joins TRBV7-3 to TRBJ2-1; the match to TRBD1 covers 8 bases. This CDR3 contains 13 residues. Germline lookup yields CDR1 SGHTA and CDR2 FQGTGA. Unmatched junction bases numbered 4, after V lost 3 bases and J lost 9 bases. Written as DNA, the CDR3 is TGTGCCAGCAGCTTCCAGGGGGCGGGTGAGCAGTTCTTC. It codes for CASSFQGAGEQFF.

This clone has just one count. The chain joins TRBV7-9 to TRBJ1-2; 12 nucleotides align to TRBD1. Trimming cost V 7 bases and J 13 bases; bases outside gene matches: 25. Germline lookup yields CDR1 SEHNR and CDR2 FQNEAQ (reference sequence). The CDR3 consists of 18 residues. CDR3 DNA sequence: TGTGCCAGCAACTCACACCGGGACAGGGGGCGGGCTGGCTCATATAGCACCTTC. Residues: CASNSHRDRGRAGSYSTF.

This chain connects TRBV2 to TRBJ1-4; D unresolved. V lost 6 bases and J lost 8, with 25 bases in between. This CDR3 contains 17 residues. Germline CDR1 and CDR2: SNHLY and FYNNEI. The CDR3 region has the DNA TGTGCCAGCAGGGAGGACCGAGCGAGGGAGGTAATCGAAAAACTGTTTTTT. This codes for CASREDRAREVIEKLFF.

The gene calls are TRBV10-3 and TRBJ1-5, with TRBD1 as a possible D gene (6 bases). The germline gives CDR1 ENHRY, CDR2 SYGVKD. The CDR3 loop spans 16 amino acids. V gave up 0 bases and J gave up 4 bases, with 13 bases separating them. This chain's CDR3 is CAISESRTAQNQPQHF. The CDR3, as DNA: TGTGCCATCAGTGAGTCCCGGACAGCCCAGAATCAGCCCCAGCATTTT.

V is TRBV18 and J is TRBJ1-2; D remains ambiguous. V lost 3 bases and J lost 0, with 8 bases in between. Per the germline V gene, CDR1 is KGHSH and CDR2 is LQKENI. This CDR3 is 14 amino acids long. The CDR3 loop is CASSPADSNYGYTF. DNA for the CDR3: TGTGCCAGCTCACCGGCGGATTCTAACTATGGCTACACCTTC.

This clone has just a few counts. The gene calls are TRBV6-1 and TRBJ1-5, with no clear D. Trimming left V 3 bases short and J 3 bases short, with 9 bases between. The CDR3 contains 14 residues. Germline values: CDR1 MNHNS, CDR2 SASEGT. The CDR3 DNA follows: TGTGCCAGCAGTGATCCGATACACAATCAGCCCCAGCATTTT. Encoded protein: CASSDPIHNQPQHF.

This CDR3 is CASIRTVMNTEAFF. CDR3 coding DNA: TGTGCCAGCATTCGGACAGTCATGAACACTGAAGCTTTCTTT. The J gene is TRBJ1-1, the V gene TRBV2; perhaps TRBD1 as D (6 bases). Trimming took 7 bases from V and 0 from J, leaving 12 bases between them. The length of the CDR3 is 14 residues. Germline CDR1 is SNHLY and CDR2 is FYNNEI.

In its sample, this clone was seen a few times. The chain uses TRBV7-2 and TRBJ2-7; 11 bases match TRBD2. The V segment lost 5 bases and the J segment 4 bases; nucleotides outside the gene matches: 7. Germline lookup yields CDR1 SGHTA and CDR2 FQGNSA. This CDR3 region has 15 residues. CDR3 residues: CASSRGTSGYYEQYF. The CDR3 DNA sequence: TGTGCCAGCAGCCGCGGGACTAGCGGATATTACGAGCAGTACTTC.

The J gene is TRBJ2-5, the V gene TRBV5-1, with D possibly being TRBD2 (5 bases). Germline lookup yields CDR1 SGHRS and CDR2 YFSETQ. Trimming pared 0 bases from V and 3 bases from J, leaving 15 bases between. The CDR3 has 16 residues. The chain's CDR3 is CASSLEVFYGEETQYF. The CDR3 nucleotides are TGCGCCAGCAGCTTGGAGGTGTTTTACGGGGAAGAGACCCAGTACTTC.

This chain's CDR3 is CASSAGFGTGDTYEQYF. CDR3 in DNA: TGTGCCAGCAGCGCCGGTTTTGGGACAGGGGATACCTACGAGCAGTACTTC. V and J are TRBV28 and TRBJ2-7, with TRBD1 matching 10 bases. The CDR3 length is 17 residues. Germline V gives CDR1 MDHEN, CDR2 SYDVKM. V gave up 6 bases and J gave up 2 bases; unmatched junction bases: 13.